Reported below is one T cell receptor (beta chain). This sample is part of a study of blood T cell repertoires in COVID-19. Between the trimmed V and J ends, which lost 5 bases and 0 bases, there was a span of 19 bases. The CDR3 covers 18 residues. Germline lookup yields CDR1 LGHDT and CDR2 YNNKEL (reference sequence). Clones were sequenced by immunoSEQ multiplex PCR, and TCRdb holds only the in-frame ones, with some missing. The table shows about 270,000 clones, with around 85% occurring only once. The sequenced sample consisted of peripheral blood. This receptor was identified in a woman between 50 and 59 years old with active or convalescent COVID-19. The genes are TRBV3-1 (or the pseudogene TRBV3-2) and TRBJ2-2; D perhaps matches TRBD2 (6 bases). CDR3 protein: CASSTRGTGTANTGELFF. CDR3 sequence (DNA): TGTGCCAGCAGCACACGAGGGACCGGGACTGCGAACACCGGGGAGCTGTTTTTT.